What follows describes a single T cell receptor beta chain. Using immunoSEQ multiplex PCR, the repertoire was profiled, and TCRdb retains in-frame clones only, with some absent. Among 700,000 or so clones listed, 80% to 90% were seen once. This sample is part of a study of shared T cell receptors in the human thymus. The same specimen was also included in a second study, on human thymus T cells. From that second work: Resections were taken during corrective heart surgery, and the thymus tissue came from these. Seemingly biased V and J gene usage marked thymic and blood repertoires. Thymic TCR repertoires of unrelated people reportedly overlapped highly.

Sequenced sample: thymocytes. This clonotype originated in a girl under two years old with a congenital heart defect.

CDR3 in DNA: TGTGCCAGCAGTGATAACCAAGCTTTTGAGCAGTACTTC. It is translated as CASSDNQAFEQYF. The chain employs TRBV6-1 and TRBJ2-7, with no clear D. Germline V CDR1 and CDR2: MNHNS, SASEGT. This CDR3 has 13 residues. The V and J ends lost 3 bases and 7 bases respectively, with 13 bases between them.